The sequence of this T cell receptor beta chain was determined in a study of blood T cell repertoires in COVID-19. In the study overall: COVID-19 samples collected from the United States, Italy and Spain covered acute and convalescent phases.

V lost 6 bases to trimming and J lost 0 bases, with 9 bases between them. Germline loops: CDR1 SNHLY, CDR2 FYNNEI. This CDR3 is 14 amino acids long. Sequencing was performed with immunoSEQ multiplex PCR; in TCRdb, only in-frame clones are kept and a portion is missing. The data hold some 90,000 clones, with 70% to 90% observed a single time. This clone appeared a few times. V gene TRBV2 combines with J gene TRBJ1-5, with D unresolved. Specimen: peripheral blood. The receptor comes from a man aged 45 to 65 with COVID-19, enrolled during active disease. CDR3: CASRETGSNQPQHF. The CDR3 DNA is TGTGCCAGCAGGGAAACGGGTAGCAATCAGCCCCAGCATTTT.